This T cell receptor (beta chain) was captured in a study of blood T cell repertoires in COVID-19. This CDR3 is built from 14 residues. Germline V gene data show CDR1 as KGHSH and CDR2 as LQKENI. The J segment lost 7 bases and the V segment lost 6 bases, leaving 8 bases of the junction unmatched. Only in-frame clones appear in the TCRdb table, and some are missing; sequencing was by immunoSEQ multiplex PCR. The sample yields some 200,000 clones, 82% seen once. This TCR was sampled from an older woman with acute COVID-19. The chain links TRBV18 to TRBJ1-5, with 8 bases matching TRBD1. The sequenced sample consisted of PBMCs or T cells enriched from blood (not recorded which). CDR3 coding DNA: TGTGCCAGCTCGCCCACAGGGGGGGGGCAGCCCCAGCATTTT. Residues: CASSPTGGGQPQHF.